The clone carrying this TCR beta chain qualifies as medium-sized. Germline lookup yields CDR1 LNHNV and CDR2 YYDKDF (reference sequence). The ends lost 5 bases at V and 7 bases at J; junction bases unmatched: 9. This CDR3 has 15 amino acids. From the 5' RACE reads, TCRdb called clonotypes with MiXCR, one entry per CDR3 protein. In the table there are approximately 10,000 distinct CDR3 sequences, 5.8% of which are singletons. This specimen belongs to a study of T cells after yellow fever vaccination. Study background: Any fraction with a low cell number was prepared using SMART-Seq v4 Ultra Low Input.

Findings of the study overall: Peak timing came faster in the weaker secondary response, day 5 versus 15.

Sequences were derived from PBMCs, either bulk or a sorted T-cell subset (CD4+, CD8+, memory, or dextramer-sorted; not recorded which), sampled on the day of the yellow fever booster vaccination. The sequence was obtained from a man aged 30-40 years who received the YFV17D yellow fever vaccine. The rearrangement links TRBV15 to TRBJ2-2; 8 bases are shared with TRBD2. This CDR3 is CATSAGRDIGGELFF. For the CDR3, the DNA is TGTGCCACCAGCGCCGGGAGGGATATCGGCGGGGAGCTGTTTTTT.